The present entry profiles one T cell receptor beta chain with its context. Trimming took 7 bases from V and 0 from J, leaving 18 bases between them. The CDR3 has 16 residues. Germline CDR1 is SNHLY and CDR2 is FYNNEI. This record belongs to a study of technical replicates of blood from a handful of donors. Measured with immunoSEQ multiplex PCR; TCRdb has only the in-frame clones, and not every one. The repertoire holds approximately 74,000 clones, approximately 88% seen once, with roughly 4.5% in the top ten. Sequencing was done on a sample of PBMCs. The receptor was isolated from a human donor in good health. Some clones in this sample may be carry-over from other donors' samples. This chain links TRBV2 with TRBJ2-5, with D perhaps matching TRBD2 (7 bases). CDR3: CASTGLGGGYQETQYF. In DNA form, the CDR3 reads TGTGCCAGCACCGGATTGGGAGGGGGGTACCAAGAGACCCAGTACTTC. The full variable domain, with the rest looked up from reference TRBV2 and TRBJ2-5, is EPEVTQTPSHQVTQMGQEVILRCVPISNHLYFYWYRQILGQKVEFLVSFYNNEISEKSEIFDDQFSVERPDGSNFTLKIRSTKLEDSAMYFCASTGLGGGYQETQYFGPGTRLLVL.